A selection of T cell receptor beta chains follows, all from one sample in a study of T cell changes during pregnancy in multiple sclerosis. TCRdb's table, derived via immunoSEQ multiplex PCR, lists solely in-frame clones and lacks some. The sample holds around 57,000 clones, approximately 90% seen once. The source was peripheral blood, collected in the first trimester of pregnancy. These receptors were obtained from a female donor with multiple sclerosis, enrolled in a pregnancy study. Each CDR3 is given with its conserved first and last residue. Each record gives: CDR3 DNA, CDR3 protein, V gene, D gene, J gene, clone size. The D gene is left open where the match is weak. Rows give clone size only sometimes, using once, few, many, or a class for an expanded clone.

TGTGCCAGCAGCTATTCCGCGGGGTACGAGCAGTACTTC CASSYSAGYEQYF TRBV11-2 - TRBJ2-7 -
TGCGCCAGCAGCTTGGGACAGGGGGGGTATGGCTACACCTTC CASSLGQGGYGYTF TRBV5-1 TRBD1 TRBJ1-2 few
TGTGCCAGCAGCTTTTCACAGGGGCGCTACGAGCAGTACTTC CASSFSQGRYEQYF TRBV7-6 TRBD1 TRBJ2-7 -
TGTGCCAGCAGTCGGGTAGCGAACACCGGGGAGCTGTTTTTT CASSRVANTGELFF TRBV11-2 - TRBJ2-2 -
TGTGCCAGCAGCTTAATAGCGGGGATAATACCCGGGGAGCTGTTTTTT CASSLIAGIIPGELFF TRBV7-3 TRBD2 TRBJ2-2 -
TGCGCCAGCAGCTTGGACCCAAGGGGAACCTACGAGCAGTACTTC CASSLDPRGTYEQYF TRBV5-1 - TRBJ2-7 -
TGTGCCAGCAGCTTAGATGCGGACAGGGGCCGTGGCTACACCTTC CASSLDADRGRGYTF TRBV11-2 TRBD1 TRBJ1-2 -
TGTGCCAGCACCCCGACAGGGGGCAAAGCTTTCTTT CASTPTGGKAFF TRBV6-5 TRBD1 TRBJ1-1 -
TGTGCCAGCAGTTCCGTCTACGGGGTGAACACTGAAGCTTTCTTT CASSSVYGVNTEAFF TRBV6-6 - TRBJ1-1 once
TGCGCCAGCAGTGAGGCCCGGGACACAGATACGCAGTATTTT CASSEARDTDTQYF TRBV10-2 - TRBJ2-3 -
TGTGCCAGCAGCGTAGAGGACAGGGGCTCCTACGAGCAGTACTTC CASSVEDRGSYEQYF TRBV9 TRBD1 TRBJ2-7 -
TGCGCCAGCAGCTTGGGAGGCGACAATGAGCAGTTCTTC CASSLGGDNEQFF TRBV5-1 - TRBJ2-1 -
TGTGCCAGTAGTATAGACGGGGGACAGGGGCATGGCTACACCTTC CASSIDGGQGHGYTF TRBV19 TRBD1 TRBJ1-2 -
TGTGCCAGCAGTTTGACAGGACTGAATCAGCCCCAGCATTTT CASSLTGLNQPQHF TRBV6-1 - TRBJ1-5 -
TGTGCCAGCAGCCAAGAAAGTAGCGGGGGGGCCCTCGCCCTAAATGAGCAGTTCTTC CASSQESSGGALALNEQFF TRBV4-2 TRBD2 TRBJ2-1 -
TGTGCCAGCACTAGCCGGGGGGACTTCCGCAATGAGCAGTTCTTC CASTSRGDFRNEQFF TRBV6-1 TRBD2 TRBJ2-1 -
TGTGCCAGCAGGCAGTTGGGACAGCCTGACTACGAGCAGTACTTC CASRQLGQPDYEQYF TRBV14 TRBD1 TRBJ2-7 -
TGTGCCAGCAGCCCCGACCGGAAAATAGCGGGAGGGAATGAGCAGTTCTTC CASSPDRKIAGGNEQFF TRBV9 TRBD2 TRBJ2-1 -
TGTGCCAGCAGTGACACACAAGAGACCCAGTACTTC CASSDTQETQYF TRBV6-1 - TRBJ2-5 -
TGTGCCAGCAGCCGCGGGGGAGATACGCAGTATTTT CASSRGGDTQYF TRBV7-2 TRBD2 TRBJ2-3 -
TGCGCCAGCAGCCCCCTGGAGGCAGGTTTTTTAGGCTACACCTTC CASSPLEAGFLGYTF TRBV4-3 - TRBJ1-2 once
TGTGCCAGCAGTTACTCTGTGGGCAGGGGGAACACTGAAGCTTTCTTT CASSYSVGRGNTEAFF TRBV6-6 - TRBJ1-1 -
TGTGCCAGCAGCGTAGGGGGACTACGGACCCAAGAGACCCAGTACTTC CASSVGGLRTQETQYF TRBV9 TRBD2 TRBJ2-5 -
TGTGCCAGCAGAGGCCGAGGGAGAGACGCGGATGGCTACACCTTC CASRGRGRDADGYTF TRBV6-5 - TRBJ1-2 -
TGCGCCAGCAGGACGACAGGGGGCAGAAGGCAAGAGACCCAGTACTTC CASRTTGGRRQETQYF TRBV5-1 TRBD1 TRBJ2-5 -
TGTGCCAGCAGCGAAACTAGGAACGGAGGTAATTCACCCCTCCACTTT CASSETRNGGNSPLHF TRBV5-6 - TRBJ1-6 -
TGTGCCAGCACCTCATACAGAGAAATCAACTATGGCTACACCTTC CASTSYREINYGYTF TRBV19 - TRBJ1-2 once
TGTGCCATCAGTGAGTCGGAAGGGGGCGCGATTGTCTACGAGCAGTACTTC CAISESEGGAIVYEQYF TRBV10-3 TRBD1 TRBJ2-7 -
TGTGCCAGCAGCCCCGAGTCACCCTCGGAGACCCAGTACTTC CASSPESPSETQYF TRBV6-1 - TRBJ2-5 -
TGCGCCAGCAGTTCCGGACAGGGACGAGATACGCAGTATTTT CASSSGQGRDTQYF TRBV5-1 TRBD1 TRBJ2-3 -
TGTGCCAGCAGCCTAACGGGGGTCCGGTTCTCCTACGAGCAGTACTTC CASSLTGVRFSYEQYF TRBV11-2 - TRBJ2-7 -
TGTGCCAGCAGCTTAGTGCCGGGGGGGGCCTACGAGCAGTACTTC CASSLVPGGAYEQYF TRBV7-2 TRBD2 TRBJ2-7 -
TGCGCCAGCAGCGCAACAGGGACACTCCAAGAGACCCAGTACTTC CASSATGTLQETQYF TRBV5-1 - TRBJ2-5 -
TGCGCCAGCAGCAAATACGCCGGGACTAGCGGGGCAAATGAGCAGTTCTTC CASSKYAGTSGANEQFF TRBV5-1 TRBD2 TRBJ2-1 -
TGTGCCTGGGACAGAATTTTATCAGCCCCGAGCTCCTATAATTCACCCCTCCACTTT CAWDRILSAPSSYNSPLHF TRBV30 - TRBJ1-6 -
TGTGCCAGCAGCCAAGAACGAGTAGGACAGGGGGTTATTGAGCAGTACTTC CASSQERVGQGVIEQYF TRBV4-2 TRBD1 TRBJ2-7 -
TGTGCCAGCAGCCTAGGGGAGGGACAGGCTTACGAGCAGTACTTC CASSLGEGQAYEQYF TRBV11-1 - TRBJ2-7 -
TGTGCCAGCAGCTTAGGGGGGACAGGCCGTAACTATGGCTACACCTTC CASSLGGTGRNYGYTF TRBV7-2 TRBD1 TRBJ1-2 -
TGTGCCTGGAGTGTAGGACTGAAAGAGACCCAGTACTTC CAWSVGLKETQYF TRBV30 - TRBJ2-5 -
TGTGCCAGTAAGGGGCCCTACGAGCAGTACTTC CASKGPYEQYF TRBV28 - TRBJ2-7 -
TGTGCCAGCAGCCCCACTAGCATAGATACGCAGTATTTT CASSPTSIDTQYF TRBV7-9 - TRBJ2-3 -
TGTGCCAGCAGCCAAGATGCGGCTAACTATGGCTACACCTTC CASSQDAANYGYTF TRBV4-2 - TRBJ1-2 -
TGTGCCAGCAGTGGACAGGGCCAGGGCACTGAAGCTTTCTTT CASSGQGQGTEAFF TRBV2 TRBD1 TRBJ1-1 -
TGTGCCAGCTCACCACTTATAGCGGGAGGATACAATGAGCAGTTCTTC CASSPLIAGGYNEQFF TRBV18 TRBD2 TRBJ2-1 -
TGTGCCAGCAGTTTGGACTTAACCTACGAGCAGTACTTC CASSLDLTYEQYF TRBV27 - TRBJ2-7 -
TGTGCCAGCAGCCAAGATTTGAAGAGGAAACTGTTTTTT CASSQDLKRKLFF TRBV14 - TRBJ1-4 few
TGTGCCAGTAGTCTCGGACTAACGAGCTCCTACAATGAGCAGTTCTTC CASSLGLTSSYNEQFF TRBV19 - TRBJ2-1 -
TGCGCCAGCAGTGATGCCCACGGGACAGCAACTAATGAAAAACTGTTTTTT CASSDAHGTATNEKLFF TRBV10-1 TRBD1 TRBJ1-4 -
TGTGCCAGTAGTATGCGGAATTGGGGCTACACCTTC CASSMRNWGYTF TRBV19 - TRBJ1-2 few
TGTGCCTTACTAGCGGGAGTAACAAATGAGCAGTTCTTC CALLAGVTNEQFF TRBV30 TRBD2 TRBJ2-1 -
TGTGCCAGCGGGGGACAGGGATACAATGAGCAGTTCTTC CASGGQGYNEQFF TRBV27 TRBD1 TRBJ2-1 -
TGTGCCAGCACTCGGACTAGCGGGGTAGAGACCCAGTACTTC CASTRTSGVETQYF TRBV6-1 TRBD2 TRBJ2-5 few
TGTGCCAGCAGTTACGGGGCATGGAGCTCCTACAATGAGCAGTTCTTC CASSYGAWSSYNEQFF TRBV6-5 - TRBJ2-1 -
TGTGCCATCAGTGAGAAAGTGGCGGCCCACTACAATGAGCAGTTCTTC CAISEKVAAHYNEQFF TRBV10-3 - TRBJ2-1 -
TGTGCCAGCAGTTCTAGCACTGGCGAGCAGTACTTC CASSSSTGEQYF TRBV27 - TRBJ2-7 -
TGTGCCATCAGTGAGTCGGGTGCAGGGCCCCAGCGGGAGCGCGCCTACGAGCAGTACTTC CAISESGAGPQRERAYEQYF TRBV10-3 TRBD2 TRBJ2-7 -
TGTGCCAGCAGCCCTAAGACAGGGGGCGTCGCCGGGGAGCTGTTTTTT CASSPKTGGVAGELFF TRBV13 TRBD1 TRBJ2-2 -
TGTGCCAGCAGTGAGCCTACTATCGGACAGGGGGCGAAGGGACACCCCAGATTCAATTCACCCCTCCACTTT CASSEPTIGQGAKGHPRFNSPLHF TRBV2 TRBD1 TRBJ1-6 few
TGTGCCAGCACGGACAGCGCTAACTATGGCTACACCTTC CASTDSANYGYTF TRBV19 - TRBJ1-2 -